The rows below give T cell receptor beta chains drawn from one sample of a study of CD8 T cells in Susac syndrome. TCRdb ran MiXCR on the immunoSEQ multiplex PCR reads and lists one entry per CDR3 protein. The sample includes 110,000 to 150,000 distinct CDR3 sequences, 95% seen only once; the top ten take about 0.08%. The sequenced material came from CD4+ T cells from PBMCs. All receptors come from a human donor with Susac syndrome. CDR3s include the opening cysteine and the closing phenylalanine or tryptophan. The D gene is left open where the match is weak. Clone size is stated in some rows and not others, as once, few, many or a class when expanded.

>.|TRBJ1-1|once|TRBV18
TGTGCCAGCTCACCCTCCCCCGGGGTCACTGAAGCTTTCTTT
CASSPSPGVTEAFF
>.|TRBJ1-1|.|TRBV3-1
TGTGCCAGCAGCCCCTCCTCGGAGAACACTGAAGCTTTCTTT
CASSPSSENTEAFF
>.|TRBJ2-3|.|TRBV5-1
TGCGCCAGCACCCCGGGACGGCTCACCGCGGCAGATACGCAGTATTTT
CASTPGRLTAADTQYF
>TRBD2|TRBJ2-7|.|TRBV3-1
TGTGCCAGCAGTCGTGGACTAGCGAGAGGCTACGAGCAGTACTTC
CASSRGLARGYEQYF
>.|TRBJ2-3|.|TRBV15
TGTGCCACCAGCTCAGCCACAGATACGCAGTATTTT
CATSSATDTQYF
>.|TRBJ2-1|.|TRBV24-1
TGTGCCACCAGCGACCAGGGCCACAATGAGCAGTTCTTC
CATSDQGHNEQFF
>TRBD2|TRBJ2-3|.|TRBV6-1
TGTGCCAGCAAAAACCAGCGGGGGGACACAGATACGCAGTATTTT
CASKNQRGDTDTQYF
>.|TRBJ2-1|.|TRBV12-3/TRBV12-4
TGTGCCAGCAGTTTAGGTATCCAGCAGTTCTTC
CASSLGIQQFF
>.|TRBJ2-5|.|TRBV20-1
TGCAGTGCTAGAAACCCCCGGGGGCAAGAGACCCAGTACTTC
CSARNPRGQETQYF
>.|TRBJ2-1|.|TRBV6-5
TGTGCCAGCAGTCTCGGGGTTGACAATGAGCAGTTCTTC
CASSLGVDNEQFF
>.|TRBJ2-1|once|TRBV7-2
TGTGCCAGCAGCCGCCGTGGGGGCCAGGGAAGAAACAATGAGCAGTTCTTC
CASSRRGGQGRNNEQFF
>.|TRBJ1-1|.|TRBV7-9
TGTGCCAGCCTCCCTGGGGAGGGTTGGACTGAAGCTTTCTTT
CASLPGEGWTEAFF
>TRBD1|TRBJ2-7|.|TRBV28
TGTGCCAGCAATCCGGTCCTAGAAAAGGGGGCAAGCTCCTACGAGCAGTACTTC
CASNPVLEKGASSYEQYF
>.|TRBJ1-5|.|TRBV12-3/TRBV12-4
TGTGCCAGCAGTTTAGATGCGGTTCAGCCCCAGCATTTT
CASSLDAVQPQHF
>.|TRBJ2-5|once|TRBV3-1
TGTGCCAGCAGCTCCCATGGAGGTGGTGAGACCCAGTACTTC
CASSSHGGGETQYF
>.|TRBJ1-2|.|TRBV15
TGTGCCACCAGCAGAAGGCGGGTCGGTAACTATGGCTACACCTTC
CATSRRRVGNYGYTF
>.|TRBJ1-1|.|TRBV6-2/TRBV6-3
TGTGCCAGCAGTTACCGGCCACCCTCGGGACGGACTGAAGCTTTCTTT
CASSYRPPSGRTEAFF
>.|TRBJ1-2|.|TRBV7-9
TGTGCCAGCAGACATCCGACGGAAGTGAGGGGTGGCTACACCTTC
CASRHPTEVRGGYTF
>.|TRBJ2-7|.|TRBV6-6
TGTGCCAGCAGTGGACAGAGCTCCTACGAGCAGTACTTC
CASSGQSSYEQYF
>.|TRBJ2-4|.|TRBV7-9
TGTGCCAGCAGCTCAACACTTCAAGCCAAAAACATTCAGTACTTC
CASSSTLQAKNIQYF
>.|TRBJ2-7|.|TRBV24-1
TGTGCCACCAGTGGATTCGGGGGCGAGCAGTACTTC
CATSGFGGEQYF